This is a list of T cell receptor beta chains from one sample in a study of blood T cell repertoires in COVID-19. Profiling relied on immunoSEQ multiplex PCR, and the TCRdb table lists in-frame clones only, not all of them. The sample records around 360,000 clones, more than 85% being singletons. Sequencing used PBMCs or T cells enriched from blood (not recorded which). The receptors come from a woman aged 25 to 39 who had recovered from COVID-19. The CDR3 runs from the conserved cysteine through the conserved F or W. Each record gives: clone size, J gene, D gene, V gene, CDR3 protein, CDR3 DNA. A D gene is named only where the DNA matches it firmly. Only some rows state a clone size, as once, few, many or a class for expanded clones.

>-|TRBJ1-1|TRBD1|TRBV3-1/TRBV3-2
CASSRQGAMNTEAFF
TGTGCCAGCAGCCGCCAGGGGGCCATGAACACTGAAGCTTTCTTT
>-|TRBJ2-1|TRBD2|TRBV6-5
CASTPSGSINEQFF
TGTGCCAGCACCCCCAGCGGGAGTATCAATGAGCAGTTCTTC
>-|TRBJ2-3|-|TRBV5-4
CASSPRRAPTDTQYF
TGTGCCAGCAGCCCTCGCAGGGCGCCCACAGATACGCAGTATTTT
>-|TRBJ1-2|TRBD1|TRBV24-1
CATSDPTGRGRGGYTF
TGTGCCACCAGTGATCCGACAGGGAGAGGGCGCGGTGGCTACACCTTC
>-|TRBJ2-7|-|TRBV19
CASSSLGRVEQYF
TGTGCCAGTAGTTCCCTGGGCCGTGTCGAGCAGTACTTC
>-|TRBJ2-7|TRBD2|TRBV5-1
CASSRTSANYEQYF
TGCGCCAGCAGTCGGACTAGCGCCAACTACGAGCAGTACTTC
>few|TRBJ2-3|-|TRBV29-1
CSSCLMEGATDTQYF
TGCAGCTCATGCCTAATGGAGGGGGCAACAGATACGCAGTATTTT
>-|TRBJ2-7|TRBD2|TRBV2
CASSVQGLAYEQYF
TGTGCCAGCAGTGTACAGGGACTAGCGTACGAGCAGTACTTC
>-|TRBJ1-2|-|TRBV28
CASSITGRGSDGYTF
TGTGCCAGCAGTATCACGGGGCGCGGGAGTGATGGCTACACCTTC
>-|TRBJ2-1|TRBD2|TRBV5-1
CASSTGLAGGNEQFF
TGCGCCAGCAGCACCGGACTAGCGGGAGGTAATGAGCAGTTCTTC
>once|TRBJ1-1|-|TRBV7-6
CASSLTAKGDTEAFF
TGTGCCAGCAGCTTAACGGCCAAGGGGGATACTGAAGCTTTCTTT
>once|TRBJ2-7|TRBD2|TRBV4-1
CASSQDGTRAYEQYF
TGCGCCAGCAGCCAAGACGGGACTAGAGCCTACGAGCAGTACTTC
>-|TRBJ2-1|TRBD2|TRBV9
CASSVGASGYNEQFF
TGTGCCAGCAGCGTAGGTGCTAGCGGGTACAATGAGCAGTTCTTC
>few|TRBJ2-1|-|TRBV5-1
CASSLGRGWNNEQFF
TGCGCCAGCAGCCTGGGAAGGGGCTGGAACAATGAGCAGTTCTTC
>-|TRBJ2-3|TRBD2|TRBV7-2
CASRRAGASDTQYF
TGTGCCAGCAGGAGAGCGGGAGCGTCAGATACGCAGTATTTT
>-|TRBJ2-6|-|TRBV7-2
CASTSGRNSGANVLTF
TGTGCCAGCACCAGCGGGCGGAACTCTGGGGCCAACGTCCTGACTTTC